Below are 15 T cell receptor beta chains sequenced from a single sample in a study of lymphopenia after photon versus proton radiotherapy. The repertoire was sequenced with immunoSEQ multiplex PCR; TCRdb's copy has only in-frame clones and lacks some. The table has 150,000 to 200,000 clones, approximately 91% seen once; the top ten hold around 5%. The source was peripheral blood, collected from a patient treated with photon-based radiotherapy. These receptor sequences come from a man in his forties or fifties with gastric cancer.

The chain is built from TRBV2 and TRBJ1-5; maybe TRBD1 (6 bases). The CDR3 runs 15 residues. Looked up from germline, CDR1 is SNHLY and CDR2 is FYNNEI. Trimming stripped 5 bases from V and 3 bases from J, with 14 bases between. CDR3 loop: CASSLPGVYNQPQHF. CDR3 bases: TGTGCCAGCAGTCTACCAGGGGTCTACAATCAGCCCCAGCATTTT.

CDR3 loop: CASSLGRTALADTF. CDR3 coding DNA: TGTGCCAGCAGCTTAGGGCGGACAGCCCTGGCCGACACCTTC. The chain joins TRBV7-2 to TRBJ1-2, with D perhaps matching TRBD1 (6 bases). Trimming left V 1 base short and J 12 bases short, with 18 bases between. The CDR3 has 14 residues. CDR1 and CDR2 (germline): SGHTA, FQGNSA.

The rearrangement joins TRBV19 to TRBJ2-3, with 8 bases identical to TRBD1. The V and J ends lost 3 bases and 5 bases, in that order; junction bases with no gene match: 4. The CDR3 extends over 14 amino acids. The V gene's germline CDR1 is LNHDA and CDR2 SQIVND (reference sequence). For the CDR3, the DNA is TGTGCCAGTAGTATCAGGGGGCAGGGAGATACGCAGTATTTT. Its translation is CASSIRGQGDTQYF.

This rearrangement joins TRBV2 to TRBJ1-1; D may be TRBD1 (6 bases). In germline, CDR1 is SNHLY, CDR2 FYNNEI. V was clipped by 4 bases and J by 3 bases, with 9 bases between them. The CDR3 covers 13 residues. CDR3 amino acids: CASSGYRDTEAFF. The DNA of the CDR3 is TGTGCCAGCAGTGGGTACAGGGACACTGAAGCTTTCTTT.

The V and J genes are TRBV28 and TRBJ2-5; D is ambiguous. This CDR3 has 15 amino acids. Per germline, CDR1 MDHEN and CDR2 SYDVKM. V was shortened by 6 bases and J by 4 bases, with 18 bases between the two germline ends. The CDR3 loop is CASSPLMLKTETQYF. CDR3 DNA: TGTGCCAGCAGCCCTTTAATGTTGAAGACAGAGACCCAGTACTTC.

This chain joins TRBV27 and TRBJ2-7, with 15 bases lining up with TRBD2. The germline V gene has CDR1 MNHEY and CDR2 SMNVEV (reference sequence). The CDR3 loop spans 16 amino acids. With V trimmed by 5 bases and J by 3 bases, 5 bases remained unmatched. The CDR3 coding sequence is TGTGCCAGCAGTCAAACGGGACTAGCGGGAGGCTACGAGCAGTACTTC. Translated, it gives CASSQTGLAGGYEQYF.

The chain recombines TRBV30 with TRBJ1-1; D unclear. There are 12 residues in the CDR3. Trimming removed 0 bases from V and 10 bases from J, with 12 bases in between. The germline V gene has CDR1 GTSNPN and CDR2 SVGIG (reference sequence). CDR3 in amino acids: CAWSVQPAGAFF. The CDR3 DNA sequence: TGTGCCTGGAGTGTACAACCGGCTGGAGCTTTCTTT.

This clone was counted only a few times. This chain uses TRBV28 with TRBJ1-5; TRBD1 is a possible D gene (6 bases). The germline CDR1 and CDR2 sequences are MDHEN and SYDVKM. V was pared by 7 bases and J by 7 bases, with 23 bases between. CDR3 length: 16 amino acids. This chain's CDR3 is CASILGGEVVDQPQHF. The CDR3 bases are TGTGCCAGCATCTTGGGGGGCGAAGTGGTGGACCAGCCCCAGCATTTT.

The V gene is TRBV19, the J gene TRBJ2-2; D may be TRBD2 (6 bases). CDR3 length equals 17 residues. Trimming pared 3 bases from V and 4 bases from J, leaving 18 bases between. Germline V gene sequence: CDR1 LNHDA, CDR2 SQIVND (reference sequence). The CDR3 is CASSIGGLTVGTGELFF. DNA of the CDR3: TGTGCCAGTAGTATTGGAGGACTAACGGTAGGCACCGGGGAGCTGTTTTTT.

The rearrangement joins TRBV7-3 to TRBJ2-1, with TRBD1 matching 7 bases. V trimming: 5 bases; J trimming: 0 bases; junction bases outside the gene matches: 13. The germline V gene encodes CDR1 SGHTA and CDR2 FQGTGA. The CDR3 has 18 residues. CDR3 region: CASSPGGPLASSYNEQFF. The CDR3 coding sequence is TGTGCCAGCAGCCCAGGGGGACCCCTGGCAAGCTCCTACAATGAGCAGTTCTTC.

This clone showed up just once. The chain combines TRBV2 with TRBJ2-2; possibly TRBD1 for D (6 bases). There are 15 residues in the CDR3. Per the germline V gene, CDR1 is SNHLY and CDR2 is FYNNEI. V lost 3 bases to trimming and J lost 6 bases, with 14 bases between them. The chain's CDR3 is CASSERGKVAGELFF. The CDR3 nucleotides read TGTGCCAGCAGTGAGAGGGGGAAGGTTGCCGGGGAGCTGTTTTTT.

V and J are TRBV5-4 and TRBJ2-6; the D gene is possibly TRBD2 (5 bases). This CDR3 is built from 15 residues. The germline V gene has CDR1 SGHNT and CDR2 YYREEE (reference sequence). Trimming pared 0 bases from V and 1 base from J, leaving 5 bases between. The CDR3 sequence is CASSLAGSGANVLTF. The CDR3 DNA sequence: TGTGCCAGCAGCTTGGCGGGGTCTGGGGCCAACGTCCTGACTTTC.

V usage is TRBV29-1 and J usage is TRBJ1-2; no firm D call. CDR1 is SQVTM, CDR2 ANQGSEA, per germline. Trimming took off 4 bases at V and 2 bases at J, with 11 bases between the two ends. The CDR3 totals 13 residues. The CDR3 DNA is TGCAGCGTTGTGGTGGGCAGCAACTATGGCTACACCTTC. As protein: CSVVVGSNYGYTF.

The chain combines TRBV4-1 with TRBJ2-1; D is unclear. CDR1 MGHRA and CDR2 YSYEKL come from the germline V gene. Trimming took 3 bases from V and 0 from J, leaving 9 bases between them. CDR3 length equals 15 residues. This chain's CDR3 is CASSHESISYNEQFF. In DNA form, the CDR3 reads TGCGCCAGCAGCCACGAGTCCATCTCCTACAATGAGCAGTTCTTC.

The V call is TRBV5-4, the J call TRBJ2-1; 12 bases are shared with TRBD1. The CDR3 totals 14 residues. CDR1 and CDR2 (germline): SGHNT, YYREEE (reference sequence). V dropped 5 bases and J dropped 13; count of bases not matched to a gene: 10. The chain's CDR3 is CASSKGQGAPGQFF. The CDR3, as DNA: TGTGCCAGCAGTAAGGGACAGGGGGCGCCGGGTCAGTTCTTC.